The 8 T cell receptor beta chains below were found in one sample sequenced in a study of blood T cells in healthy people across ages. PCR was performed a second time for about 7 to 11 cycles using a sample-barcoded 5' primer and a J-beta primer mix. TCRdb reprocessed the 5' RACE reads via MiXCR and lists one record per CDR3 protein. The sample lists over a million distinct CDR3 sequences, about 45% occurring once. Sequenced: blood. The receptors were gathered from a woman aged 18-30 years in good health.

The chain links TRBV6-6 to TRBJ2-7, with TRBD1 matching over 8 bases. This CDR3 spans 14 amino acids. The germline gives CDR1 MNHNY, CDR2 SVGAGI (reference sequence). Trimming cost V 4 bases and J 7 bases; bases outside gene matches: 9. The CDR3 spells CASSFSDRGYEQYF. CDR3 DNA: TGTGCCAGCAGTTTTTCCGACAGGGGCTATGAGCAGTACTTC.

This clonotype was recorded a few times. This chain uses TRBV3-1 with TRBJ2-7, with 9 bases fitting TRBD1. V was pared by 5 bases and J by 7 bases, with 12 bases of the junction left unmatched. CDR1 LGHDT and CDR2 YNNKEL come from the germline V gene (reference sequence). The CDR3 sequence is 15 residues long. CDR3 residues: CASSASPQGAFEQYF. The CDR3, as DNA: TGTGCCAGCAGCGCTAGCCCACAGGGGGCGTTTGAGCAGTACTTC.

CDR3 bases: TGTGCCAGCAGCTTAGCAGCCGACACTCACCGGAGCACTGAAGCTTTCTTT. Translation gives CASSLAADTHRSTEAFF. The V call is TRBV7-9, the J call TRBJ1-1, with D hard to call. The CDR3 has 17 residues. V shed 0 bases and J shed 4 bases, with 18 bases lying between them. Germline-derived CDR1 and CDR2 are SEHNR and FQNEAQ (reference sequence).

CDR3 sequence reads: CASSTVGQGNFEAFF. The CDR3 DNA follows: TGTGCCAGCAGCACCGTAGGACAGGGGAATTTTGAAGCTTTCTTT. V is TRBV9 and J is TRBJ1-1; 9 nucleotides agree with TRBD1. The germline gives CDR1 SGDLS, CDR2 YYNGEE. The CDR3 is made up of 15 amino acids. J lost 7 bases, V lost 4 bases, and 11 bases had no gene match.

This clonotype was counted at least ten times. Here the CDR3 reads CSAREGGWYGYTF. The CDR3 DNA reads as TGCAGTGCTAGAGAAGGGGGTTGGTATGGCTACACCTTC. This chain joins TRBV20-1 and TRBJ1-2, with D perhaps TRBD1 (6 bases). Germline V lookup: CDR1 DFQATT, CDR2 SNEGSKA (reference sequence). The ends were cut back, 0 bases at V and 5 bases at J, with 10 bases in the middle. The CDR3 runs 13 residues.

This clonotype was detected a few times. This chain links TRBV4-1 with TRBJ1-6; 11 bases match TRBD1. V was clipped by 3 bases and J by 7 bases; unmatched bases: 2. Per the germline V gene, CDR1 is MGHRA and CDR2 is YSYEKL. This CDR3 spans 15 amino acids. The DNA of the CDR3 is TGCGCCAGCAGCCACGGGACAGGGGGGAATTCACCCCTCCACTTT. Protein: CASSHGTGGNSPLHF.

This clonotype was seen only a few times. The chain couples TRBV10-1 to TRBJ2-3; 8 nucleotides line up with TRBD1. The germline V gene has CDR1 WNHNN and CDR2 SYGVQD (reference sequence). V lost 3 bases and J lost 2; bases outside the gene matches: 4. The CDR3 length is 15 residues. The chain's CDR3 is CASSERTGYTDTQYF. In DNA, the CDR3 is TGCGCCAGCAGTGAACGGACAGGGTACACAGATACGCAGTATTTT.

The sample holds many counts of this clonotype. The V gene is TRBV29-1, the J gene TRBJ2-3; unclear D gene. Trimming left V 2 bases short and J 6 bases short, with 6 bases between. This CDR3 is built from 11 residues. Per the germline V gene, CDR1 is SQVTM and CDR2 is ANQGSEA. CDR3 in amino acids: CSVEQADTQYF. The DNA for the CDR3 is TGCAGCGTTGAACAGGCGGATACGCAGTATTTT.